This T cell receptor (beta chain) is drawn from a study of cytomegalovirus exposure and HLA in healthy donors. Both 60 Vbeta primers and 13 Jbeta primers went into the PCR. Measured with immunoSEQ multiplex PCR; TCRdb has only the in-frame clones, and not every one. The table has about 260,000 clones, under 80% seen once. The CDR3 contains 14 residues. Germline lookup yields CDR1 SSHAT and CDR2 FNYEAQ (reference sequence). V shed 5 bases, J shed 4 bases, and the junction held 5 bases outside the gene matches. General study findings and limits: Published work reported that the classifier diagnosed cytomegalovirus status with high specificity and sensitivity.

Turning to this clone: Its target is not known.

This sequence originates from a female donor in good health and CMV-seronegative. The chain carries TRBV7-7 and TRBJ2-5; 9 nucleotides agree with TRBD1. The source material was PBMCs. This CDR3 is CASSQDRGGETQYF. In DNA, the CDR3 is TGTGCCAGCAGCCAGGACAGGGGAGGAGAGACCCAGTACTTC.